The source of this T cell receptor (beta chain) is a study of CD8+CD57+ T cells in acquired aplastic anemia. Study background: The sorted CD4+ and CD8+ cells yielded an average approximately 3.2 ug of DNA. There were 10 million to 12 million reads, on average, for CD4+ cells from healthy donors. Study-wide results and caveats: Patients shared 25 to 35 CD8+ CDR3 sequences with controls. No significant patient-versus-control difference appeared in CD8+ Simpson's diversity.

Points on this clonotype: As yet, its antigen is unknown. The CDR3 carries no conserved terminal phenylalanine or tryptophan, so it likely arises from a read error.

Researchers used genomic DNA as the template to profile TCR beta VDJ and CDR3. TCRdb reanalysed the reads using MiXCR and keeps one entry per CDR3 protein. The table has 350,000 to 450,000 distinct CDR3 sequences, roughly 64% seen once. This CDR3 is 13 amino acids long. The germline CDR1 and CDR2 sequences are LNHDA and SQIVND (reference sequence). V was clipped by 5 bases and J by 10 bases; unmatched bases: 8. The chain uses TRBV19 and TRBJ2-1, with TRBD1 identical over 7 bases. The sequence derives from a human donor in good health, serving as a control. Sequencing was performed on sorted CD4+, CD8+, or CD8+CD57+ T cells (not recorded which) from PBMCs. CDR3 bases: TGTGCCAGTAGTGGGACAGCGAACGACGAGCAGTTCTAC. The encoded protein is CASSGTANDEQFY.